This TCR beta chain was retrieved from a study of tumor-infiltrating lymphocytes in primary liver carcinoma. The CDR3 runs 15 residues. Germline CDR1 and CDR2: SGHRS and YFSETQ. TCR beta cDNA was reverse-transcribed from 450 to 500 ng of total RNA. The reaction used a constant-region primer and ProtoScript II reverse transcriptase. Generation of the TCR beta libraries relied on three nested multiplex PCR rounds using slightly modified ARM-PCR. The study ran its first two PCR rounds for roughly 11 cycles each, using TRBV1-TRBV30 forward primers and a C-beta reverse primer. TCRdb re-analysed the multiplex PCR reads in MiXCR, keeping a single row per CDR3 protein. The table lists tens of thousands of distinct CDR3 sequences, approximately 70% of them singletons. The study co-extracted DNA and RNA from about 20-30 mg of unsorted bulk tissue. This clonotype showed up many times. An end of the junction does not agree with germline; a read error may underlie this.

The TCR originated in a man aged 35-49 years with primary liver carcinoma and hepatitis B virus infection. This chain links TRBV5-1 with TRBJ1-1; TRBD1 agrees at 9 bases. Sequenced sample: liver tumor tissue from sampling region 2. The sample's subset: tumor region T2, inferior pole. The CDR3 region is CTSSTGQGKNTEAFF. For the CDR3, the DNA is TGCACCAGCAGCACCGGACAGGGGAAGAATACTGAAGCTTTCTTT.